Detailed here is one T cell receptor (beta chain). V gave up 3 bases and J gave up 9 bases; unmatched junction bases: 9. Germline V gene sequence: CDR1 SGHRS, CDR2 YFSETQ. This CDR3 region has 14 residues. The data were obtained in a study of blood T cell repertoires in COVID-19. Overall study context: COVID-19 samples, acute and convalescent, were from the United States, Italy and Spain.

Using immunoSEQ multiplex PCR, the repertoire was profiled, and TCRdb retains in-frame clones only, with some absent. The data show about 59,000 clones, almost 80% seen once. The rearrangement uses TRBV5-1 and TRBJ2-1; 7 bases agree with TRBD2. What was sequenced was peripheral blood. The sequence came from an elderly man with acute or convalescent COVID-19. CDR3 nucleotides: TGCGCCAGCAGCTGGGAGGGTCCTCCGAGTGAGCAGTTCTTC. Protein sequence: CASSWEGPPSEQFF.